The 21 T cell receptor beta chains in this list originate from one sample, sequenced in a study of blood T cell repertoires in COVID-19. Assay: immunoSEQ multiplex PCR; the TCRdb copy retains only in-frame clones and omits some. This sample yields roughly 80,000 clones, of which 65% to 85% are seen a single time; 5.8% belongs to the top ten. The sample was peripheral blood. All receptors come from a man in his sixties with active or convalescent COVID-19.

This CDR3 reads CASSQGRPGDGYTF. The CDR3 DNA is TGTGCCAGCAGCCAGGGCCGCCCGGGGGATGGCTACACCTTC. The chain employs TRBV7-9 and TRBJ1-2; possible D gene TRBD1, 5 bases. Germline CDR1 reads SEHNR; CDR2 reads FQNEAQ (reference sequence). The CDR3 extends over 14 amino acids. Between the trimmed V and J ends, which lost 5 bases and 6 bases, there was a span of 16 bases. Filled out from reference TRBV7-9 and TRBJ1-2, the complete variable domain reads DTGVSQNPRHKITKRGQNVTFRCDPISEHNRLYWYRQTLGQGPEFLTYFQNEAQLEKSRLLSDRFSAERPKGSFSTLEIQRTEQGDSAMYLCASSQGRPGDGYTFGSGTRLTVV.

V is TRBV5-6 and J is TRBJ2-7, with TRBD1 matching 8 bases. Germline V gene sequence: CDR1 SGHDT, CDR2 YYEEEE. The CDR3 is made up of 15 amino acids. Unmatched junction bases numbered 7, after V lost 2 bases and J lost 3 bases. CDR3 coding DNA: TGTGCCAGCAGCTTATCGATCGGACAGGGCTACGAGCAGTACTTC. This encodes CASSLSIGQGYEQYF.

The CDR3 spells CASSSARGGNYGYTF. CDR3 coding DNA: TGTGCCAGCAGTTCCGCCCGGGGGGGGAACTATGGCTACACCTTC. The rearrangement uses TRBV6-5 and TRBJ1-2; maybe TRBD1 (5 bases). The CDR3 has 15 amino acids. V dropped 4 bases and J dropped 2 bases, with 14 bases sitting between them. Germline V lookup: CDR1 MNHEY, CDR2 SVGAGI.

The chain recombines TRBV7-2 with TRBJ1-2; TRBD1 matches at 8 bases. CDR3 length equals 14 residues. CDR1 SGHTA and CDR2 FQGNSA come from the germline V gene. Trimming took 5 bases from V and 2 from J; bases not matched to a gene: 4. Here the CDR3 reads CASSTHRGNYGYTF. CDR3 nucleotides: TGTGCCAGCAGCACTCACAGGGGGAACTATGGCTACACCTTC.

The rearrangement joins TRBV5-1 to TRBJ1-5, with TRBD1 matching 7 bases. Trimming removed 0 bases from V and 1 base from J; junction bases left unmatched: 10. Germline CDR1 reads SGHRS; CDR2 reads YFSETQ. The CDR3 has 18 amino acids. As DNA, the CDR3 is TGCGCCAGCAGCTTGGACCCTTCCGGGACAGCCAGCAATCAGCCCCAGCATTTT. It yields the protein CASSLDPSGTASNQPQHF.

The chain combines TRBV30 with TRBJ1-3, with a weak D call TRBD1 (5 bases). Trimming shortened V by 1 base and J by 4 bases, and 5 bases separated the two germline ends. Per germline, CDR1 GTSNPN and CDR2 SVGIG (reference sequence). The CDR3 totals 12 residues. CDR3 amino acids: CAWSGGGNTIYF. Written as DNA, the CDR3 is TGTGCCTGGAGTGGGGGCGGAAACACCATATATTTT.

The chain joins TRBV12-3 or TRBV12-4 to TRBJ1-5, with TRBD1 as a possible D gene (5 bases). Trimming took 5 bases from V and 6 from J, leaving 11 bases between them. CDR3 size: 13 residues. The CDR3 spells CASSQGQGQPQHF. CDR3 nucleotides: TGTGCCAGCAGTCAAGGACAAGGTCAGCCCCAGCATTTT.

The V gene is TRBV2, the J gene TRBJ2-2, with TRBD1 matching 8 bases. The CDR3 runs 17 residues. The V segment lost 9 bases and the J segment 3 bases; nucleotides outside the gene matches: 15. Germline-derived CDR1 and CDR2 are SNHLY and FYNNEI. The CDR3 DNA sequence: TGTGCCAGTGGGGGCAGGGGGCTATTAAAAGACACCGGGGAGCTGTTTTTT. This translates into CASGGRGLLKDTGELFF.

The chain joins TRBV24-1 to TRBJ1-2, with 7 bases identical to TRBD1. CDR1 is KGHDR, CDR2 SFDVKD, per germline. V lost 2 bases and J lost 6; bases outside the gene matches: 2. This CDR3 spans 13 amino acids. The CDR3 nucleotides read TGTGCCACCAGTGATTGGCAGGGGGATGGCTACACCTTC. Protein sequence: CATSDWQGDGYTF.

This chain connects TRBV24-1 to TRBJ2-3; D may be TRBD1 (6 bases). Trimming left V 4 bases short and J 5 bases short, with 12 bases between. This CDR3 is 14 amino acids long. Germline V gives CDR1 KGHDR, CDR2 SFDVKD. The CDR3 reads CATSESTTGDTQYF. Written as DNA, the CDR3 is TGTGCCACCAGTGAATCGACGACAGGAGATACGCAGTATTTT.

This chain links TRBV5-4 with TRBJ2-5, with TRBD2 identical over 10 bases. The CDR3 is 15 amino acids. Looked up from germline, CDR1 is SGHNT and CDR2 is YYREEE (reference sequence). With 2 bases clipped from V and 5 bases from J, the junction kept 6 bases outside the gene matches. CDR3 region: CASSFQRGGPETQYF. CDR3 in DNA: TGTGCCAGCAGCTTCCAGCGGGGGGGCCCGGAGACCCAGTACTTC. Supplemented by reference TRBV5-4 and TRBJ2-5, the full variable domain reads ETGVTQSPTHLIKTRGQQVTLRCSSQSGHNTVSWYQQALGQGPQFIFQYYREEENGRGNFPPRFSGLQFPNYSSELNVNALELDDSALYLCASSFQRGGPETQYFGPGTRLLVL.

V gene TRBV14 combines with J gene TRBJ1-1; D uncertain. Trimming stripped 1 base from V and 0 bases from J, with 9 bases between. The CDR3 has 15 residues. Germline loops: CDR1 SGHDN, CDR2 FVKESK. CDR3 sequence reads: CASSQVWQVNTEAFF. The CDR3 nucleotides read TGTGCCAGCAGCCAAGTTTGGCAGGTGAACACTGAAGCTTTCTTT.

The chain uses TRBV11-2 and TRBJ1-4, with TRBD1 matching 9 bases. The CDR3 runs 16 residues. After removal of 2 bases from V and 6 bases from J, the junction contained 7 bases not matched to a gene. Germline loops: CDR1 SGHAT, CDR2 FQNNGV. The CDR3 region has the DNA TGTGCCAGCAGCTTAACAAACAGGGGGCGGGATGAAAAACTGTTTTTT. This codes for CASSLTNRGRDEKLFF.

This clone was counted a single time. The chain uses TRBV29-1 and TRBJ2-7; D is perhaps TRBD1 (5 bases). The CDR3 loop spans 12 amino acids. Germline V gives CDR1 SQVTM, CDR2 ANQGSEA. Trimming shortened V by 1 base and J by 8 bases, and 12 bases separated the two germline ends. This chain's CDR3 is CSVEGSRAQQYF. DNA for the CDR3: TGCAGCGTTGAAGGGTCCAGGGCCCAGCAGTACTTC.

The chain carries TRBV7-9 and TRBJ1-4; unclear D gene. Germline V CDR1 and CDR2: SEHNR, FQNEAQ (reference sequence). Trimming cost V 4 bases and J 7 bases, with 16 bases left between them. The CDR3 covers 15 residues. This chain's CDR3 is CASSSYMEGGEKLFF. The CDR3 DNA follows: TGTGCCAGCAGCTCCTACATGGAGGGAGGTGAAAAACTGTTTTTT. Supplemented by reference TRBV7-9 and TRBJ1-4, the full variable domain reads DTGVSQNPRHKITKRGQNVTFRCDPISEHNRLYWYRQTLGQGPEFLTYFQNEAQLEKSRLLSDRFSAERPKGSFSTLEIQRTEQGDSAMYLCASSSYMEGGEKLFFGSGTQLSVL.

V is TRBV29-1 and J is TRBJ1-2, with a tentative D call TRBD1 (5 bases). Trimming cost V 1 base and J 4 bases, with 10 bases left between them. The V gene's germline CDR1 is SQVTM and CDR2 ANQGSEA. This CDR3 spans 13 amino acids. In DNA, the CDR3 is TGCAGCGTTGAAGCCCGGGGGGGCTATGGCTACACCTTC. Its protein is CSVEARGGYGYTF.

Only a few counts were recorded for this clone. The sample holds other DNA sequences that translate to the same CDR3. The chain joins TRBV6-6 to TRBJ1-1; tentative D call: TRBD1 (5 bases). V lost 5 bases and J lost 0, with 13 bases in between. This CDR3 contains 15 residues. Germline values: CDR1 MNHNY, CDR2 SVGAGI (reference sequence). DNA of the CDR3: TGTGCCAGCAGTCACGTCGGGGGTTTGAACACTGAAGCTTTCTTT. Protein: CASSHVGGLNTEAFF.

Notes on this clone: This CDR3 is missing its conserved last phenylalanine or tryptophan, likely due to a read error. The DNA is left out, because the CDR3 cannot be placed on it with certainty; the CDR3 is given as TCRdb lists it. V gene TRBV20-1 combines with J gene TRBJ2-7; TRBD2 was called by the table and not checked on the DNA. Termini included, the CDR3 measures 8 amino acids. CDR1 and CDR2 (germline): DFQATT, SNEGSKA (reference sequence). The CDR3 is CSARSWSI.

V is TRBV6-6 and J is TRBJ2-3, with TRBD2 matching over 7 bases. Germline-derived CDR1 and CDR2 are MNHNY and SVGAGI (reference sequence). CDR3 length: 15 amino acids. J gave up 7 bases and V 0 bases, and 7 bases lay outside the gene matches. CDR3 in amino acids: CASSYSGGAENTQYF. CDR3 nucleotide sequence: TGTGCCAGCAGTTACTCGGGAGGGGCGGAAAATACGCAGTATTTT.

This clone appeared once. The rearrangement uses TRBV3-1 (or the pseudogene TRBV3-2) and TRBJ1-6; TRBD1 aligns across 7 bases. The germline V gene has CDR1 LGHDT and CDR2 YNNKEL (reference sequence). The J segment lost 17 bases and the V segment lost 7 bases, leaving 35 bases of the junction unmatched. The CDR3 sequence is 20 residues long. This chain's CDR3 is CASTSVLYKAVTLWGQWVHF. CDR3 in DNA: TGTGCCAGCACCTCCGTTTTGTACAAAGCTGTAACATTGTGGGGACAGTGGGTCCACTTT.

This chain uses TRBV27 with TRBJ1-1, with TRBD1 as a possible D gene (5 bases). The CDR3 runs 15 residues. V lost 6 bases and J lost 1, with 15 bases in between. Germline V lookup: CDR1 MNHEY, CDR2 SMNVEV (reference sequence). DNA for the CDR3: TGTGCCAGCAGCGACTTCGGGGGTTGGAACACTGAAGCTTTCTTT. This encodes CASSDFGGWNTEAFF.